This paragraph reports one T cell receptor beta chain. This clonotype showed up many times. No cognate antigen has been identified for it. The record has no base qualities; no much larger clone is one base away. The data stem from a study of T-cell reconstitution after alpha-beta-depleted transplantation in children (dated by TCRdb to the mid-2010s). General notes on the study: T-cell immune reconstitution after TCRalphabeta/CD19-depleted allogeneic hematopoietic cell transplantation in children was quantitatively tracked in the study by means of TCR repertoire profiling.

Trimming takes 5 bases from V and 1 base from J, and the germline ends sit 12 bases apart. The germline V gene provides CDR1 SGHVS and CDR2 FNYEAQ. The CDR3 holds 14 amino acids from the cysteine to the phenylalanine. Just CDR3 DNA is preserved here, 42 bases in frame from base 1. The intended sense of this specimen's treatment or condition label: allogeneic hematopoietic cell transplantation with graft depleted of TCRalphabeta T cells and CD19 B cells. The transplant recipients were children given TCRalphabeta/CD19-depleted allogeneic hematopoietic cell grafts. Overall results and qualifications from the work: Hyperexpanded clone frequencies declined over subsequent months; after one year, T-cell counts and TCRbeta diversity were mostly attributed to newly produced T cells. In some patients, the high TCRbeta diversity seen at day 60 was put down to recipient T cells and intrathymic progenitors that had survived conditioning. Apparently early alphabetaT-cell count recovery about two months after transplant reportedly relied on only several hundred rapidly expanded clones derived from non-depleted graft cells.

The library relied on PCR. Sequenced using an Illumina HiSeq 2500. TCR libraries were prepared with molecular barcoding, using unique molecular identifiers to normalize TCRbeta repertoire quantification. The public sequencing data were trimmed at Q25 with fastp and processed into clonotypes with MiXCR by TCRdb, which kept only in-frame beta chains. Every CDR3 protein is listed once, alongside the most common genes and DNA of its rows. The sample has 240,000 or so distinct CDR3 sequences on record, around 7.8% of them singletons. The leading ten clones occupy roughly 6% of the sample. The source of this sequence is a male patient between 5 and 17 years old who had a stem cell transplant for acute lymphoblastic leukemia, so the T cells may come from the graft donor. The chain is encoded by TRBV7-6 joined to TRBJ2-7; the D gene is perhaps TRBD1 or TRBD2, as each covers 6 bases. Here the sequenced sample was PBMCs, mostly from graft donor cells, taken 180 days after TCRalphabeta/CD19-depleted stem cell transplant. The DNA reads TGTGCCAGCAGCCCTACGGGGGCGTCCTACGAGCAGTACTTC. Its translation reads: CASSPTGASYEQYF.